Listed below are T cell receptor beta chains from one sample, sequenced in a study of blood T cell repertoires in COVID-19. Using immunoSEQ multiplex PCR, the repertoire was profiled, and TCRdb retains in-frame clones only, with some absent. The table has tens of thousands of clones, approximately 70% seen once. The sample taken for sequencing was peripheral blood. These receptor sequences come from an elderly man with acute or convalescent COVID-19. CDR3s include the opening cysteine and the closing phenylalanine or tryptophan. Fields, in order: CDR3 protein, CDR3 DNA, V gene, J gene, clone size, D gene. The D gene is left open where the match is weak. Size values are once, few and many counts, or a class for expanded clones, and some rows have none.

CDR3: CSVRGQMNTEAFF; DNA: TGCAGCGTTCGAGGCCAGATGAACACTGAAGCTTTCTTT; V: TRBV29-1; J: TRBJ1-1; size: few; D: .
CDR3: CASSIEGSRYEQYF; DNA: TGTGCCAGTAGTATCGAGGGATCTCGGTACGAGCAGTACTTC; V: TRBV19; J: TRBJ2-7; size: .; D: .
CDR3: CASSELGGGQPQHF; DNA: TGTGCCAGCAGTGAATTGGGGGGAGGACAGCCCCAGCATTTT; V: TRBV6-1; J: TRBJ1-5; size: few; D: .
CDR3: CASSGRLASGGDNEQFF; DNA: TGTGCCAGCAGCGGACGACTCGCTAGCGGGGGAGACAATGAGCAGTTCTTC; V: TRBV13; J: TRBJ2-1; size: .; D: TRBD2
CDR3: CASSVGPSGRSSTDTQYF; DNA: TGTGCCAGCAGCGTAGGGCCTAGCGGGAGGTCTAGCACAGATACGCAGTATTTT; V: TRBV9; J: TRBJ2-3; size: .; D: TRBD2
CDR3: CASSLDRQGGNSPLHF; DNA: TGTGCCAGCAGCTTAGATCGGCAGGGCGGTAATTCACCCCTCCACTTT; V: TRBV11-2; J: TRBJ1-6; size: .; D: .
CDR3: CASSQTGPQETQYF; DNA: TGTGCCAGCAGCCAGACAGGGCCTCAAGAGACCCAGTACTTC; V: TRBV11-3; J: TRBJ2-5; size: .; D: TRBD1
CDR3: CASHDRQTLNYGYTF; DNA: TGTGCCAGCCACGACAGGCAGACCCTAAACTATGGCTACACCTTC; V: TRBV19; J: TRBJ1-2; size: .; D: .
CDR3: CASSLAGQLNYGYTF; DNA: TGCGCCAGCAGCTTGGCCGGACAGCTTAACTATGGCTACACCTTC; V: TRBV5-1; J: TRBJ1-2; size: .; D: .
CDR3: CASSRDRAGDNSPLHF; DNA: TGTGCCAGCTCACGGGACAGGGCTGGGGATAATTCACCCCTCCACTTT; V: TRBV18; J: TRBJ1-6; size: .; D: TRBD1
CDR3: CASSREGTTDTQYF; DNA: TGTGCCAGCAGCCGTGAGGGAACCACAGATACGCAGTATTTT; V: TRBV4-2; J: TRBJ2-3; size: once; D: .
CDR3: CASSYSGSSHEQYF; DNA: TGTGCCAGCAGTTACTCGGGTAGCAGCCACGAGCAGTACTTC; V: TRBV6-2/TRBV6-3; J: TRBJ2-7; size: .; D: .
CDR3: CASSLKDRPHYEQYF; DNA: TGTGCCAGCAGTTTAAAGGACAGGCCACACTACGAGCAGTACTTC; V: TRBV27; J: TRBJ2-7; size: .; D: TRBD1
CDR3: CASSAGTGGEKLFF; DNA: TGTGCCAGCAGCGCCGGGACAGGAGGGGAAAAACTGTTTTTT; V: TRBV9; J: TRBJ1-4; size: .; D: TRBD1
CDR3: CASSPLLAVPYEQYF; DNA: TGTGCCAGCTCACCATTACTAGCGGTTCCCTACGAGCAGTACTTC; V: TRBV18; J: TRBJ2-7; size: once; D: TRBD2
CDR3: CSASGGRVYEQYF; DNA: TGCAGTGCTAGTGGTGGTAGAGTTTACGAGCAGTACTTC; V: TRBV20-1; J: TRBJ2-7; size: .; D: .
CDR3: CASSEQGARTDTQYF; DNA: TGTGCCAGCAGTGAACAGGGGGCCCGCACAGATACGCAGTATTTT; V: TRBV6-1; J: TRBJ2-3; size: .; D: TRBD1
CDR3: CASSLIAGAANTGELFF; DNA: TGTGCCAGCTCACTCATAGCGGGAGCCGCGAACACCGGGGAGCTGTTTTTT; V: TRBV18; J: TRBJ2-2; size: few; D: TRBD2
CDR3: CASSRDTEKLFF; DNA: TGTGCCAGCAGCCGGGACACCGAAAAACTGTTTTTT; V: TRBV7-9; J: TRBJ1-4; size: .; D: .
CDR3: CASSLTSGNYEQYF; DNA: TGTGCCAGCAGTTTGACTAGCGGGAATTACGAGCAGTACTTC; V: TRBV28; J: TRBJ2-7; size: .; D: TRBD2
CDR3: CASRRQCYF; DNA: TGTGCCAGCCGACGACAGTGTTACTTC; V: TRBV11-2; J: TRBJ2-7; size: .; D: .
CDR3: CASSRLNTGELFF; DNA: TGTGCCAGCAGTAGACTCAACACCGGGGAGCTGTTTTTT; V: TRBV2; J: TRBJ2-2; size: once; D: .
CDR3: CASSPGQLNTEAFF; DNA: TGCGCCAGCAGCCCTGGACAGTTGAACACTGAAGCTTTCTTT; V: TRBV4-1; J: TRBJ1-1; size: .; D: .
CDR3: CAWSALTGGRDQPQHF; DNA: TGTGCCTGGTCCGCCCTGACAGGGGGCCGGGATCAGCCCCAGCATTTT; V: TRBV30; J: TRBJ1-5; size: .; D: TRBD1
CDR3: CASRRDSVSNYGYTF; DNA: TGTGCCAGCAGGAGAGACAGCGTTTCTAACTATGGCTACACCTTC; V: TRBV4-2; J: TRBJ1-2; size: .; D: .
CDR3: CASSPFRDSLTDTQYF; DNA: TGTGCCAGCAGTCCATTCCGGGACTCTTTGACAGATACGCAGTATTTT; V: TRBV28; J: TRBJ2-3; size: .; D: .
CDR3: CASRPPGGNTEAFF; DNA: TGTGCCAGCAGGCCCCCCGGGGGTAACACTGAAGCTTTCTTT; V: TRBV28; J: TRBJ1-1; size: .; D: .
CDR3: CASTYRTSGKYNEQFF; DNA: TGTGCCAGCACTTACAGGACTAGCGGGAAATACAATGAGCAGTTCTTC; V: TRBV5-6; J: TRBJ2-1; size: many; D: TRBD2
CDR3: CASSPQGGGYEQYF; DNA: TGCGCCAGCAGCCCCCAGGGAGGTGGCTACGAGCAGTACTTC; V: TRBV5-1; J: TRBJ2-7; size: .; D: .
CDR3: CSASQGVSDYGYTF; DNA: TGCAGTGCTAGTCAGGGGGTATCTGACTATGGCTACACCTTC; V: TRBV20-1; J: TRBJ1-2; size: .; D: TRBD1
CDR3: CASSSLRDRGRINYGYTF; DNA: TGTGCCAGCAGCTCTCTCCGGGACAGGGGGCGAATAAACTATGGCTACACCTTC; V: TRBV11-2; J: TRBJ1-2; size: .; D: TRBD1
CDR3: CASSPRFNSPLHF; DNA: TGTGCCAGCAGTCCCCGGTTTAATTCACCCCTCCACTTT; V: TRBV12-3/TRBV12-4; J: TRBJ1-6; size: .; D: .
CDR3: CDPSGRSTYEQYF; DNA: TGTGACCCTAGCGGGAGATCCACCTACGAGCAGTACTTC; V: TRBV19; J: TRBJ2-7; size: .; D: TRBD2
CDR3: CASSSRVPGANVLTF; DNA: TGTGCCAGCAGTTCGAGGGTTCCTGGGGCCAACGTCCTGACTTTC; V: TRBV11-2; J: TRBJ2-6; size: .; D: .
CDR3: CASRPGRAGANVLTF; DNA: TGTGCCAGCAGACCGGGCAGGGCTGGGGCCAACGTCCTGACTTTC; V: TRBV3-1/TRBV3-2; J: TRBJ2-6; size: .; D: .
CDR3: CASSVVGAKTGELFF; DNA: TGTGCCAGCAGCGTAGTGGGGGCGAAAACCGGGGAGCTGTTTTTT; V: TRBV9; J: TRBJ2-2; size: once; D: .
CDR3: CASSPPGQGPEQYF; DNA: TGTGCCAGCAGCCCCCCGGGACAGGGCCCCGAGCAGTACTTC; V: TRBV6-6; J: TRBJ2-7; size: .; D: TRBD1
CDR3: CASRKSGTSYNSPLHF; DNA: TGCGCCAGCCGAAAGTCAGGCACCTCCTATAATTCACCCCTCCACTTT; V: TRBV5-1; J: TRBJ1-6; size: .; D: .
CDR3: CASMQTGDTEAFF; DNA: TGTGCCAGCATGCAAACAGGGGACACTGAAGCTTTCTTT; V: TRBV2; J: TRBJ1-1; size: .; D: TRBD1
CDR3: CASSLKGFEQYF; DNA: TGTGCCAGCAGCTTAAAGGGGTTCGAGCAGTACTTC; V: TRBV7-8; J: TRBJ2-7; size: .; D: .
CDR3: CAISESGVAGLGYNEQFF; DNA: TGTGCCATCAGTGAGTCAGGGGTCGCGGGGTTGGGGTACAATGAGCAGTTCTTC; V: TRBV10-3; J: TRBJ2-1; size: .; D: .
CDR3: CASASRGNIQYF; DNA: TGTGCCAGCGCGTCCCGCGGAAACATTCAGTACTTC; V: TRBV18; J: TRBJ2-4; size: .; D: .